This paragraph reports one T cell receptor beta chain. The sample belongs to a study of blood T cell repertoires in COVID-19. Sequencing was performed with immunoSEQ multiplex PCR; in TCRdb, only in-frame clones are kept and a portion is missing. The data show approximately 350,000 clones, approximately 88% seen once. Material for sequencing was peripheral blood. This clonotype was obtained from a woman in her 30s with COVID-19, enrolled during active disease.

The CDR3 bases are TGTGCCAGCAGCACCTCGGGACAGGGGGTACAAGAGACCCAGTACTTC. The encoded protein is CASSTSGQGVQETQYF. J is TRBJ2-5 and V is TRBV7-8, with 11 bases identical to TRBD1. This CDR3 has 16 amino acids. V shed 5 bases, J shed 2 bases, and the junction held 7 bases outside the gene matches. CDR1 SGHVS and CDR2 FQNEAQ come from the germline V gene.